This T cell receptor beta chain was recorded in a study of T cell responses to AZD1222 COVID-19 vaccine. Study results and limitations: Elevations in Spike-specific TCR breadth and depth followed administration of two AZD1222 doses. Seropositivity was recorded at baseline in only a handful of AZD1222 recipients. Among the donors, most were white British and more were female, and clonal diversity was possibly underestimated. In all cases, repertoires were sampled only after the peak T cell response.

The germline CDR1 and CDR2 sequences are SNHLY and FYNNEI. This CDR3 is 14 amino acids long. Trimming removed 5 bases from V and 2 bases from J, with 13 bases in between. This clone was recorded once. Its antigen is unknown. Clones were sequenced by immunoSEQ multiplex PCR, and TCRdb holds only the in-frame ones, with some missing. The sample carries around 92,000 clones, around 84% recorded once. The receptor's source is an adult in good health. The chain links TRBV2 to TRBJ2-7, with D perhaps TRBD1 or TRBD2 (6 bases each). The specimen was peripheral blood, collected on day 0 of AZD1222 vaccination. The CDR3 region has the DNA TGTGCCAGCAGTCTACAGGGCGGGGCCTACGAGCAGTACTTC. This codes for CASSLQGGAYEQYF.